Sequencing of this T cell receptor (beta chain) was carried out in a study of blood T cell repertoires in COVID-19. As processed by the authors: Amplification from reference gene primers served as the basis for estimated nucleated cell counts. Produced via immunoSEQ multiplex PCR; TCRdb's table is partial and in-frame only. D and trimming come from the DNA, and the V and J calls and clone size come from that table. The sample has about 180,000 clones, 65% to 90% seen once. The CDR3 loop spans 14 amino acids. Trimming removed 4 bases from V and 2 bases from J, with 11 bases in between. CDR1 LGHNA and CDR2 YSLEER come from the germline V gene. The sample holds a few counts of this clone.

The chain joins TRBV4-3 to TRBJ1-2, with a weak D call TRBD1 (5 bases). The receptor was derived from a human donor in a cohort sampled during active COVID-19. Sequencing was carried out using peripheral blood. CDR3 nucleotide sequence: TGCGCCAGCAGCCGCCGACAGAGAAACTATGGCTACACCTTC. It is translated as CASSRRQRNYGYTF.